The clone carrying this T cell receptor (beta chain) was counted many times. Its antigen remains unknown. The PBMCs studied were ones that came from roughly 9.4 ml fresh peripheral blood. This sample was included in a study of T cells in Graves' hyperthyroidism and ophthalmopathy. Study as a whole: The initial diagnosis was the point when peripheral blood was collected, ahead of any treatment. Points from the study as a whole: Blood also showed most of the thyroid clonotypes that were expanded above 0.001. From stable hyperthyroidism, ophthalmopathy was separated by a 13 V-J model.

Amplification of TCR beta CDR3 regions was performed using RNA transcripts as template. The TCR CDR3 was amplified in a first-round RT-PCR using the HTBI primer set. Via MiXCR, TCRdb re-called the multiplex PCR reads, giving one row per CDR3 protein. The sample contains about 380,000 distinct CDR3 sequences, about 15% of which appear only once. V lost 6 bases to trimming and J lost 6 bases; unmatched junction nucleotides: 6. Germline values: CDR1 ENHRY, CDR2 SYGVKD. The CDR3 length is 14 residues. The sample consisted of blood. This chain uses TRBV10-3 with TRBJ2-7; 12 bases agree with TRBD1. This receptor was identified in a woman aged 60-75 years with Graves' hyperthyroidism. The CDR3 sequence: CAISLGTGGREQYF. The CDR3 bases are TGTGCCATCAGCCTCGGGACAGGGGGCCGCGAGCAGTACTTC.